This T cell receptor beta chain is drawn from a study of blood T cell repertoires in COVID-19. Study background: The United States, Italy and Spain provided the acute and convalescent COVID-19 samples.

TCRdb's copy holds only in-frame clones and misses some; the assay was immunoSEQ multiplex PCR. The sample lists roughly 290,000 clones; approximately 87% were seen once. Unmatched junction bases numbered 13, after V lost 1 base and J lost 4 bases. Germline CDR1 and CDR2: MGHRA and YSYEKL. CDR3 length equals 20 residues. The V and J genes are TRBV4-1 and TRBJ2-2, with 12 bases that match TRBD2. This TCR derives from a woman in her 50s who had recovered from COVID-19. The sequenced sample consisted of peripheral blood. CDR3 sequence (DNA): TGCGCCAGCAGCCAAGGCCGGGCTAGCGGGAGGGCCCGAGGCACCGGGGAGCTGTTTTTT. It is translated as CASSQGRASGRARGTGELFF.